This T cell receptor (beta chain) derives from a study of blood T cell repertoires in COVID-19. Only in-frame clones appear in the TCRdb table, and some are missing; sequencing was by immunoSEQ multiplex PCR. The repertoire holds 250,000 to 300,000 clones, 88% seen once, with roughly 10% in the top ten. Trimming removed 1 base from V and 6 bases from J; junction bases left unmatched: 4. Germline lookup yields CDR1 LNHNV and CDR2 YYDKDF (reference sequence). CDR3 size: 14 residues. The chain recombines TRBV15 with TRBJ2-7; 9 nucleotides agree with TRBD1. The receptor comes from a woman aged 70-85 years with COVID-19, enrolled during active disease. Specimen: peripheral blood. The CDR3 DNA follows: TGTGCCACCAGCAGAGGGGGACAGGGCTCCGAGCAGTACTTC. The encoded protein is CATSRGGQGSEQYF.